These 17 T cell receptor beta chains were sequenced from one sample in a study of shared clonotypes between healthy human individuals. Assay used: immunoSEQ multiplex PCR; TCRdb lists only in-frame clones, some missing. Of around 700,000 clones in the sample, approximately 75% were seen once. Sequencing used memory CD4+ T cells sorted from blood. Noted subset: CD45RA-negative fraction. These receptor sequences come from a woman aged 25 to 45 in good health.

The genes are TRBV7-2 and TRBJ2-2, with D uncertain. The CDR3 consists of 15 residues. CDR1 is SGHTA and CDR2 is FQGNSA in the germline V gene. Trimming removed 7 bases at V and 2 bases at J, with 14 bases between. The CDR3 is CASITAGPNTGELFF. CDR3 nucleotides: TGTGCCAGCATTACAGCTGGACCAAACACCGGGGAGCTGTTTTTT.

This clone was counted many times. This chain uses TRBV29-1 with TRBJ1-5, with no clear D. CDR3 length: 14 amino acids. Trimming removed 4 bases from V and 2 bases from J, with 12 bases in between. Germline V gene sequence: CDR1 SQVTM, CDR2 ANQGSEA. CDR3 sequence: CSVVEGAGNQPQHF. As DNA, the CDR3 is TGCAGCGTTGTAGAGGGCGCGGGCAATCAGCCCCAGCATTTT.

The V gene is TRBV4-1, the J gene TRBJ2-5, with TRBD2 matching 8 bases. Trimming cost V 4 bases and J 4 bases; bases outside gene matches: 8. Germline CDR1 and CDR2: MGHRA and YSYEKL. The CDR3 is made up of 15 amino acids. CDR3 bases: TGCGCCAGCAGCCTCACAGCGGGAGAGGGAGAGACCCAGTACTTC. It translates to CASSLTAGEGETQYF.

This sequence joins TRBV2 and TRBJ2-5; 7 bases line up with TRBD2. The germline V gene encodes CDR1 SNHLY and CDR2 FYNNEI. Trimming at V came to 0 bases and at J to 4 bases, leaving 2 bases not matched to a gene. CDR3 length: 14 residues. The CDR3 region has the DNA TGTGCCAGCAGTGAAGCGCTAGCGGCAGAGACCCAGTACTTC. The encoded protein is CASSEALAAETQYF.

The rearrangement uses TRBV9 and TRBJ2-3; D ambiguous. Germline CDR1 and CDR2: SGDLS and YYNGEE. This CDR3 has 12 amino acids. Trimming left V 1 base short and J 6 bases short, with 6 bases between. CDR3 in DNA: TGTGCCAGCAGCGTATCACTCGATACGCAGTATTTT. Residues: CASSVSLDTQYF.

The gene calls are TRBV9 and TRBJ2-7; possible D gene TRBD1, 6 bases. The CDR3 consists of 16 residues. The V gene lost 4 bases and the J gene lost 2 bases, with 19 bases spanning the gap. The V gene's germline CDR1 is SGDLS and CDR2 YYNGEE. CDR3 in DNA: TGTGCCAGCAGCCTCAATACCGGGACACCACCCTACGAGCAGTACTTC. It is translated as CASSLNTGTPPYEQYF.

J is TRBJ2-1 and V is TRBV27; D unclear. The germline gives CDR1 MNHEY, CDR2 SMNVEV (reference sequence). V lost 6 bases to trimming and J lost 8 bases, with 14 bases between them. The CDR3 has 13 amino acids. The CDR3 reads CASSNHLVDEQFF. In DNA form, the CDR3 reads TGTGCCAGCAGCAATCACCTCGTGGATGAGCAGTTCTTC.

The chain has TRBV10-2 and TRBJ1-2; D is possibly TRBD1 (6 bases). CDR1 is WSHSY and CDR2 is SAAADI in the germline V gene. CDR3 length: 14 amino acids. V lost 4 bases, J lost 8 bases, and 17 bases lay in between. The CDR3 sequence: CASSGLGQGNGYTF. CDR3 coding DNA: TGCGCCAGCAGTGGCCTGGGGCAGGGGAACGGCTACACCTTC.

The rearrangement uses TRBV5-1 and TRBJ2-1, with TRBD2 matching over 7 bases. The trim removed 2 bases at V and 0 bases at J, leaving 11 bases unmatched. This CDR3 has 18 residues. Germline CDR1 and CDR2: SGHRS and YFSETQ. The CDR3 sequence: CASSLTSSSGYSYNEQFF. In DNA, the CDR3 is TGCGCCAGCAGCTTAACCTCCAGTAGCGGGTACTCCTACAATGAGCAGTTCTTC.

The chain is built from TRBV19 and TRBJ1-2; 9 nucleotides match TRBD1. Germline loops: CDR1 LNHDA, CDR2 SQIVND (reference sequence). The CDR3 is 14 amino acids. V was pared by 3 bases and J by 4 bases, with 3 bases of the junction left unmatched. The CDR3 DNA sequence: TGTGCCAGTAGTATGGCGACAGGGGGCTATGGCTACACCTTC. As protein: CASSMATGGYGYTF.

The chain couples TRBV25-1 to TRBJ2-7; D not resolved. Germline CDR1 reads MGHDK; CDR2 reads SYGVNS. The V gene lost 5 bases and the J gene lost 0 bases, with 14 bases spanning the gap. The CDR3 extends over 15 amino acids. CDR3: CASSRLGPTSYEQYF. In nucleotides, the CDR3 is TGTGCCAGCAGTCGGCTAGGACCGACCTCCTACGAGCAGTACTTC.

The chain is built from TRBV15 and TRBJ2-2; 9 bases are shared with TRBD2. The CDR3 covers 17 residues. V dropped 1 base and J dropped 7; count of bases not matched to a gene: 10. Germline CDR1 reads LNHNV; CDR2 reads YYDKDF (reference sequence). Written as DNA, the CDR3 is TGTGCCACCAGCAGAGGCCGGGCGGGAGGGCCGAACGGGGAGCTGTTTTTT. Its translation is CATSRGRAGGPNGELFF.

This clone came up once. The chain has TRBV2 and TRBJ1-2; D gene ambiguous. The CDR3 has 13 amino acids. Trimming cost V 2 bases and J 4 bases, with 8 bases left between them. Germline assignment: CDR1 SNHLY and CDR2 FYNNEI. This CDR3 reads CASSEQGPYGYTF. In DNA, the CDR3 is TGTGCCAGCAGTGAACAAGGACCCTATGGCTACACCTTC.

This sequence joins TRBV2 and TRBJ2-3; 7 bases align to TRBD1. V lost 6 bases to trimming and J lost 2 bases; unmatched junction nucleotides: 8. Germline CDR1 is SNHLY and CDR2 is FYNNEI. CDR3 length: 15 amino acids. CDR3 DNA sequence: TGTGCCAGCAGAACACAGGGACAGTCCACAGATACGCAGTATTTT. It codes for CASRTQGQSTDTQYF.

The V and J genes are TRBV11-2 and TRBJ1-2; the match to TRBD1 covers 9 bases. This CDR3 spans 14 amino acids. Looked up from germline, CDR1 is SGHAT and CDR2 is FQNNGV. V shed 5 bases and J 8 bases; nucleotides not matched to a gene: 9. CDR3 residues: CASSVDRGRIGYTF. CDR3 nucleotides: TGTGCCAGCAGCGTTGACAGGGGGAGGATCGGCTACACCTTC.

The chain recombines TRBV11-2 with TRBJ2-3, with D uncertain. The CDR3 runs 14 residues. V dropped 3 bases and J dropped 4 bases, with 11 bases sitting between them. Per the germline V gene, CDR1 is SGHAT and CDR2 is FQNNGV. The CDR3 spells CASSFAPGPDTQYF. In DNA, the CDR3 is TGTGCCAGCAGCTTCGCCCCGGGCCCAGATACGCAGTATTTT. Using reference TRBV11-2 and TRBJ2-3 for the parts outside the CDR3, the full variable domain is EAGVAQSPRYKIIEKRQSVAFWCNPISGHATLYWYQQILGQGPKLLIQFQNNGVVDDSQLPKDRFSAERLKGVDSTLKIQPAKLEDSAVYLCASSFAPGPDTQYFGPGTRLTVL.

The chain is built from TRBV10-3 and TRBJ1-1, with D possibly matching TRBD1 (5 bases). Trimming shortened V by 3 bases and J by 6 bases, and 14 bases separated the two germline ends. Germline lookup yields CDR1 ENHRY and CDR2 SYGVKD. The CDR3 covers 14 residues. Here the CDR3 reads CAISDFRGTAEAFF. The CDR3 coding sequence is TGTGCCATCAGTGATTTTAGGGGTACGGCTGAAGCTTTCTTT.